A single sample is the source of the 15 T cell receptor beta chains below, sequenced in a study of T cell changes during pregnancy in multiple sclerosis. Here immunoSEQ multiplex PCR was the method, and the copy in TCRdb shows in-frame clones only, minus some. The repertoire has fewer than 90,000 clones, just under 95% of them found once; the top ten carry 0.84%. Specimen: peripheral blood, collected in the third trimester of pregnancy. The receptors originated from a female donor with multiple sclerosis, enrolled in a pregnancy study.

The chain carries TRBV30 and TRBJ2-7; D not certain. CDR1 and CDR2 (germline): GTSNPN, SVGIG (reference sequence). V lost 3 bases, J lost 7 bases, and 25 bases lay in between. CDR3 length equals 16 residues. CDR3 bases: TGTGCCTGGAGCCAACGACGAGGCGCAGCAAATTGGGAGCAGTACTTC. It encodes CAWSQRRGAANWEQYF.

This clone was seen a few times. This chain links TRBV5-4 with TRBJ2-5; D may be TRBD2 (5 bases). The CDR3 extends over 14 amino acids. V lost 1 base to trimming and J lost 5 bases, with 12 bases between them. The germline V gene has CDR1 SGHNT and CDR2 YYREEE (reference sequence). The CDR3 DNA is TGTGCCAGCAGCTTGTTGACACCGGGGGAGACCCAGTACTTC. This sequence encodes CASSLLTPGETQYF.

The CDR3: CAWSVLSSYEQYF. The CDR3 DNA sequence: TGTGCCTGGAGTGTTCTGAGCTCCTACGAGCAGTACTTC. This chain uses TRBV30 with TRBJ2-7, with D unresolved. Trimming removed 0 bases from V and 0 bases from J, with 6 bases in between. This CDR3 comprises 13 residues. CDR1 and CDR2 (germline): GTSNPN, SVGIG (reference sequence).

The rearrangement joins TRBV13 to TRBJ2-1; 11 nucleotides match TRBD2. The CDR3 length is 17 residues. Germline CDR1 reads PRHDT; CDR2 reads FYEKMQ (reference sequence). J lost 8 bases, V lost 2 bases, and 11 bases had no gene match. In DNA, the CDR3 is TGTGCCAGCAGCTTAAGTGGCGGGACTAGCGGCCAACATGAGCAGTTCTTC. This encodes CASSLSGGTSGQHEQFF.

The genes are TRBV20-1 and TRBJ1-2, with D possibly TRBD1 on 5 matching bases. Germline V gene lookup returns CDR1 DFQATT and CDR2 SNEGSKA (reference sequence). The CDR3 totals 10 residues. Trimming removed 7 bases from V and 8 bases from J, with 11 bases in between. The CDR3 is CSVRGGGYTF. DNA for the CDR3: TGCAGTGTTAGGGGAGGAGGCTACACCTTC.

The chain carries TRBV6-4 and TRBJ2-7; maybe TRBD1 (6 bases). The V and J ends lost 6 bases and 3 bases respectively, with 18 bases between them. Germline-derived CDR1 and CDR2 are MRHNA and SNTAGT. The CDR3 length is 15 residues. The CDR3 DNA sequence: TGTGCCAGCAGCCAGGGGATATCCTCTATCTACGAGCAGTACTTC. This codes for CASSQGISSIYEQYF.

This chain connects TRBV6-5 to TRBJ2-1, with D perhaps matching TRBD2 (6 bases). The CDR3 consists of 14 residues. CDR1 and CDR2 from the germline V gene are MNHEY and SVGAGI. Trimming removed 9 bases from V and 9 bases from J, with 21 bases in between. CDR3 in DNA: TGTGCCAGTACGTGGGCTACCGGGAGCGGTGAGCAGTTCTTC. Its protein is CASTWATGSGEQFF.

This chain links TRBV6-5 with TRBJ2-1; TRBD2 agrees at 10 bases. Per germline, CDR1 MNHEY and CDR2 SVGAGI. CDR3 length: 15 residues. With 4 bases clipped from V and 6 bases from J, the junction kept 6 bases outside the gene matches. The CDR3 is CASSSSGRIVNEQFF. DNA of the CDR3: TGTGCCAGCAGTTCTAGCGGGAGAATAGTCAATGAGCAGTTCTTC.

This chain links TRBV28 with TRBJ2-7, with D unresolved. Germline assignment: CDR1 MDHEN and CDR2 SYDVKM. This CDR3 spans 12 amino acids. Trimming cost V 1 base and J 9 bases, with 10 bases left between them. This CDR3 reads CASSLSQTVQYF. The CDR3, as DNA: TGTGCCAGCAGTTTATCCCAAACAGTGCAGTACTTC.

About this clone: Other nucleotide sequences from this sample produce the same CDR3. The rearrangement uses TRBV18 and TRBJ1-1; weak D call: TRBD1 (5 bases). V was trimmed by 3 bases and J by 1 base, leaving 9 bases between them. This CDR3 is built from 14 residues. Germline CDR1 KGHSH, CDR2 LQKENI. The CDR3 DNA reads as TGTGCCAGCTCACCGCAGACAGCGAACACTGAAGCTTTCTTT. Its translation is CASSPQTANTEAFF.

This clone was counted a few times. The chain employs TRBV4-2 and TRBJ1-1; 9 bases line up with TRBD1. From germline, CDR1 is LGHNA and CDR2 YNFKEQ. Losses at the gene ends were 1 base for V and 0 bases for J; bases not matched to a gene: 0. The length of the CDR3 is 15 residues. DNA of the CDR3: TGTGCCAGCAGCCAAGGGGACAGGGTGAACACTGAAGCTTTCTTT. It translates to CASSQGDRVNTEAFF.

The chain has TRBV7-9 and TRBJ2-3, with D possibly TRBD2 on 5 matching bases. Germline-derived CDR1 and CDR2 are SEHNR and FQNEAQ (reference sequence). CDR3 length: 15 residues. Trimming cost V 4 bases and J 2 bases, with 13 bases left between them. The CDR3 is CASSSRAGNTDTQYF. In DNA form, the CDR3 reads TGTGCCAGCAGCTCCCGGGCGGGCAACACAGATACGCAGTATTTT.

V is TRBV5-6 and J is TRBJ1-1; D gene unclear. Germline values: CDR1 SGHDT, CDR2 YYEEEE. V was clipped by 4 bases and J by 13 bases, with 20 bases between them. This CDR3 is built from 13 residues. The CDR3 DNA is TGTGCCAGCAGCCTATTAAGGGAGGATAAGGGTTTCTTT. Protein product: CASSLLREDKGFF.

This sequence joins TRBV11-2 and TRBJ2-1; 13 nucleotides align to TRBD2. Unmatched junction bases numbered 3, after V lost 3 bases and J lost 1 base. This CDR3 is 17 amino acids long. CDR1 is SGHAT and CDR2 is FQNNGV in the germline V gene. As DNA, the CDR3 is TGTGCCAGCAGCTTGGAACTAGCGGGAGGGTCCTACAATGAGCAGTTCTTC. It is translated as CASSLELAGGSYNEQFF.

J is TRBJ1-6 and V is TRBV18, with unresolved D. V was pared by 2 bases and J by 8 bases, with 13 bases between. This CDR3 contains 15 residues. CDR1 and CDR2 (germline): KGHSH, LQKENI. The CDR3 sequence: CASSPTGSSDSPLHF. The CDR3 coding sequence is TGTGCCAGCTCACCAACGGGTTCGAGTGATTCACCCCTCCACTTT.